This T cell receptor beta chain was documented in a study of blood T cell repertoires in COVID-19. Study summary: COVID-19 samples from acute and convalescent phases originated in the United States, Italy and Spain. PBMCs, B-cell-depleted T cells, or T cells provided the cDNA or gDNA that made up the material.

This CDR3 region has 15 residues. Trimming pared 5 bases from V and 2 bases from J, leaving 14 bases between. Germline-derived CDR1 and CDR2 are SGHTA and FQGNSA. As originally analysed: Amplification from reference gene primers served as the basis for estimated nucleated cell counts. Some clones are missing from TCRdb's copy, which holds only in-frame ones; the method was immunoSEQ multiplex PCR. That table gives V, J and clone size, and the DNA gave D and trimming. Among under 200,000 clones listed, 70% to 90% were seen once. While infection was still active, Seattle patients were enrolled and then followed longitudinally.

This rearrangement joins TRBV7-2 to TRBJ2-3; possible D gene TRBD2, 5 bases. The clonotype was recovered from a woman of 80 years or more with COVID-19, enrolled during active disease. Sequenced material: peripheral blood. In DNA, the CDR3 is TGTGCCAGCAGCAGAGACGGGCTAGCCACAGATACGCAGTATTTT. This gives the protein CASSRDGLATDTQYF.